The 7 T cell receptor beta chains below come from one sample, sequenced in a study of technical replicates of blood from a handful of donors. Assay: immunoSEQ multiplex PCR; the TCRdb copy retains only in-frame clones and omits some. The table records more than 55,000 clones, about 89% of them present only once. Sequencing was done on a sample of PBMCs. All receptors come from a human donor in good health. Some clones in this sample may be carry-over from other donors' samples.

The V gene is TRBV6-1, the J gene TRBJ2-7, with no clear D. The germline V gene has CDR1 MNHNS and CDR2 SASEGT. Trimming took 3 bases from V and 1 from J, leaving 10 bases between them. CDR3 length: 14 amino acids. Here the CDR3 reads CASSDLSVSYEQYF. The CDR3 bases are TGTGCCAGCAGTGATCTCTCAGTTTCCTACGAGCAGTACTTC.

This chain connects TRBV5-6 to TRBJ1-2; D is unclear. The ends were cut back, 2 bases at V and 2 bases at J, with 16 bases in the middle. The CDR3 consists of 16 residues. Germline-derived CDR1 and CDR2 are SGHDT and YYEEEE. The CDR3 coding sequence is TGTGCCAGCAGCTTTTCCCCGGGAGGTTGGAACTATGGCTACACCTTC. Protein: CASSFSPGGWNYGYTF.

The chain combines TRBV6-5 with TRBJ2-7; 10 bases align to TRBD1. CDR1 is MNHEY and CDR2 is SVGAGI in the germline V gene. The V gene end was trimmed by 2 bases and the J gene end by 3 bases; junction bases not matched to a gene: 4. CDR3 length equals 15 residues. CDR3 nucleotides: TGTGCCAGCAGTTACGGTAGGGACAGGGGCTACGAGCAGTACTTC. Encoded protein: CASSYGRDRGYEQYF.

The rearrangement uses TRBV10-3 and TRBJ1-1, with D hard to call. V was clipped by 4 bases and J by 1 base, with 10 bases between them. This CDR3 region has 14 residues. CDR1 and CDR2 from the germline V gene are ENHRY and SYGVKD. CDR3 amino acids: CAISVGLWNTEAFF. Written as DNA, the CDR3 is TGTGCCATCAGTGTGGGCCTATGGAACACTGAAGCTTTCTTT.

This clone was seen only once. Other DNA sequences in this sample translate to the same CDR3. The chain is built from TRBV20-1 and TRBJ2-5, with no clear D. The CDR3 totals 11 residues. V gave up 5 bases and J gave up 4 bases, with 8 bases separating them. CDR1 is DFQATT, CDR2 SNEGSKA, per germline (reference sequence). The CDR3 region has the DNA TGCAGTGCTCCCCGAGGAGAGACCCAGTACTTC. This codes for CSAPRGETQYF.

CDR3 in DNA: TGTGCCATCCAAGAAAGGGGCAGGGGTTACACTGAAGCTTTCTTT. Its protein product is CAIQERGRGYTEAFF. The chain joins TRBV10-3 to TRBJ1-1; TRBD1 is a possible D gene (6 bases). The V end lost 8 bases, the J end lost 3 bases, and 19 bases lay between the germline ends. Per the germline V gene, CDR1 is ENHRY and CDR2 is SYGVKD. The CDR3 spans 15 residues.

This clone was seen just once. V is TRBV5-4 and J is TRBJ2-3, with 10 nucleotides matching TRBD2. Germline lookup yields CDR1 SGHNT and CDR2 YYREEE (reference sequence). The CDR3 totals 17 residues. J lost 1 base, V lost 4 bases, and 9 bases had no gene match. This CDR3 reads CASSPDLGLAGTDTQYF. DNA of the CDR3: TGTGCCAGCAGCCCGGACCTTGGACTAGCGGGCACAGATACGCAGTATTTT.